This T cell receptor (beta chain) stems from a study of somatic mutations in cytotoxic T cells in rheumatoid arthritis. Study summary: Prior to any treatment and right after diagnosis, patient blood (around 30 ml EDTA) was drawn.

J gave up 4 bases and V 6 bases, and 7 bases lay outside the gene matches. Looked up from germline, CDR1 is PRHDT and CDR2 is FYEKMQ (reference sequence). The CDR3 runs 16 residues. Positive selection using magnetic beads isolated the CD4+ and CD8+ cells (purity was checked by flow cytometry). As originally analysed: Only a few patient CD8+ clones above 1% matched published virus-specific TCRB sequences. Method: immunoSEQ multiplex PCR; TCRdb's copy keeps in-frame clones and lacks some. V, J and clone size are those of that table, while D and trimming were read from the DNA. The sample includes about 20,000 clones, over 75% seen only once; the top ten take 8.9%.

This TCR came from an adult with rheumatoid arthritis. The source material was CD8+ T cells sorted from blood. The chain combines TRBV13 with TRBJ2-2; 11 bases map to TRBD2. The CDR3 loop is CASRSTSGSATGELFF. The DNA of the CDR3 is TGTGCCAGCAGGTCAACTAGCGGGAGCGCCACCGGGGAGCTGTTTTTT.